Below, 9 T cell receptor beta chains from the same sample are listed, as sequenced in a study of cytomegalovirus exposure and HLA in healthy donors. The PCR ran on 60 Vbeta and 13 Jbeta primers. The method was immunoSEQ multiplex PCR; TCRdb's version includes in-frame clones alone and lacks a portion of them. This sample carries about 210,000 clones, approximately 81% of them seen once, and the ten largest clones take 0.2% to 0.25%. The sample was PBMCs. Receptors were obtained from a girl aged 2-15 years in good health and CMV-seronegative.

V usage is TRBV7-3 and J usage is TRBJ2-2, with TRBD2 as a possible D gene (5 bases). V lost 2 bases and J 1 base, leaving 5 bases between the germline ends. Germline lookup yields CDR1 SGHTA and CDR2 FQGTGA. CDR3 length equals 14 residues. The CDR3 reads CASSLEGNTGELFF. CDR3 coding DNA: TGTGCCAGCAGCTTAGAGGGGAACACCGGGGAGCTGTTTTTT.

In this sample, this clone turned up a few times. J is TRBJ1-1 and V is TRBV9; 8 bases are shared with TRBD1. Germline assignment: CDR1 SGDLS and CDR2 YYNGEE. The CDR3 extends over 17 amino acids. The V and J ends lost 3 bases and 5 bases, in that order; junction bases with no gene match: 15. The CDR3 sequence: CASSAVPGGGFGTEAFF. DNA of the CDR3: TGTGCCAGCAGCGCAGTTCCAGGGGGCGGGTTTGGGACTGAAGCTTTCTTT.

This clone was seen only a few times. The chain combines TRBV20-1 with TRBJ1-2; a possible D gene is TRBD1 (5 bases). Trimming took off 3 bases at V and 14 bases at J, with 16 bases between the two ends. The length of the CDR3 is 11 residues. Germline CDR1 reads DFQATT; CDR2 reads SNEGSKA (reference sequence). CDR3 protein: CSARPHRWWTF. CDR3 in DNA: TGCAGTGCTAGGCCTCACAGGTGGTGGACCTTC.

The CDR3 sequence is CASSLAMSTDTQYF. The CDR3 DNA sequence: TGCGCCAGCAGCTTGGCCATGAGCACAGATACGCAGTATTTT. V and J are TRBV5-1 and TRBJ2-3; D unresolved. Between the trimmed V and J ends, which lost 0 bases and 0 bases, there was a span of 5 bases. Germline V gives CDR1 SGHRS, CDR2 YFSETQ. CDR3 length equals 14 residues.

This clone appeared a few times. This chain uses TRBV4-1 with TRBJ1-5; no clear D gene. The length of the CDR3 is 17 residues. With 1 base removed from V and 0 bases from J, the gap between germline ends came to 13 bases. Germline V gene sequence: CDR1 MGHRA, CDR2 YSYEKL. CDR3 region: CASSQVLSQDSNQPQHF. CDR3 coding DNA: TGCGCCAGCAGCCAAGTCCTTTCTCAGGATAGCAATCAGCCCCAGCATTTT.

The chain combines TRBV6-4 with TRBJ2-3, with D perhaps TRBD2 (6 bases). The CDR3 covers 14 residues. Germline V lookup: CDR1 MRHNA, CDR2 SNTAGT. V dropped 2 bases and J dropped 3 bases, with 9 bases sitting between them. CDR3 sequence reads: CASSDGRETDTQYF. The DNA of the CDR3 is TGTGCCAGCAGTGACGGTCGGGAGACAGATACGCAGTATTTT.

This chain connects TRBV7-8 to TRBJ2-4; 13 bases align to TRBD2. Germline CDR1 SGHVS, CDR2 FQNEAQ. Trimming removed 5 bases from V and 0 bases from J; junction bases left unmatched: 10. The CDR3 length is 19 residues. DNA for the CDR3: TGTGCCAGCAGCATCACTAGCGGGGGGGTCCTCTTAGCCAAAAACATTCAGTACTTC. Residues: CASSITSGGVLLAKNIQYF.

The CDR3 nucleotides are TGTGCCAGCAGTTTCATCGGGAAACTGATCTACGAGCAGTACTTC. This encodes CASSFIGKLIYEQYF. V gene TRBV28 combines with J gene TRBJ2-7, with a weak D call TRBD2 (5 bases). The V end lost 3 bases, the J end lost 3 bases, and 15 bases lay between the germline ends. This CDR3 comprises 15 residues. Germline lookup yields CDR1 MDHEN and CDR2 SYDVKM.

The chain joins TRBV6-5 to TRBJ1-1, with D tentatively TRBD1 (6 bases). CDR1 MNHEY and CDR2 SVGAGI come from the germline V gene. Trimming took 1 base from V and 0 from J, leaving 9 bases between them. This CDR3 contains 15 residues. Here the CDR3 reads CASSYFGQLNTEAFF. DNA for the CDR3: TGTGCCAGCAGTTACTTTGGACAGTTGAACACTGAAGCTTTCTTT.